This T cell receptor beta chain was observed in a study of OX40 agonist ivuxolimab in advanced cancers. As for the study in general: Ivuxolimab, an antibody acting as an agonist of OX40 (CD134), was used to treat patients. Partial responses occurred in three patients (one hepatocellular carcinoma, two cutaneous melanoma).

Overall study findings and caveats: Clonal expansion in partial responders at 0.1-3.0 mg/kg ranked among the lowest. Blood T cells, both CD4+ and CD8+, expanded clonally by week 6 at 0.1 to 3.0 mg/kg.

Generated by immunoSEQ multiplex PCR, the TCRdb table keeps only in-frame clones and is missing some. The sample contains approximately 60,000 clones, roughly 80% of which appear only once. About this clone itself: Its cognate antigen is unknown.

This CDR3 spans 13 amino acids. V usage is TRBV21-1 and J usage is TRBJ2-5; the table's D call of TRBD1 was not tested on the DNA. TRBV21-1 is labeled a pseudogene. The sequence was collected from an adult with an advanced solid tumor such as melanoma, head and neck, liver or kidney cancer. Sequencing was performed on CD4+ or CD8+ T cells sorted from blood, taken in a trial of the OX40 agonist ivuxolimab. CDR3 sequence reads: CASSKGQGETQYF. The CDR3 DNA reads TGTGCCAGCAGCAAAGGACAGGGGGAGACCCAGTACTTC.